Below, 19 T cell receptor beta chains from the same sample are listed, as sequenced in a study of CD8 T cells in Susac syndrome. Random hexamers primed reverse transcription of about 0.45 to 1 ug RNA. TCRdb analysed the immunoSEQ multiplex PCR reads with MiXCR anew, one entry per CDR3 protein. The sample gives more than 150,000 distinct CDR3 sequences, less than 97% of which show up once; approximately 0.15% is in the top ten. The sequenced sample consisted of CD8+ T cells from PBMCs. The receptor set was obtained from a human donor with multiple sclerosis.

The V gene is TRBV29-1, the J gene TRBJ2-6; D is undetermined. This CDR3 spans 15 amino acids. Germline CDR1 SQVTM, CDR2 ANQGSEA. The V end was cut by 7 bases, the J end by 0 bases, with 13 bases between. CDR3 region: CSADIRRSGANVLTF. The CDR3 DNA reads TGCAGCGCTGACATTCGGCGCTCTGGGGCCAACGTCCTGACTTTC.

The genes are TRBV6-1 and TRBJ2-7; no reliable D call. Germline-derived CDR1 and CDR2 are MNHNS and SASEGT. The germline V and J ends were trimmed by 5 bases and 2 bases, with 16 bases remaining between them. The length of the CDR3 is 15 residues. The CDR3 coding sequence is TGTGCCAGCAGTCCCAGAATAGTAGTCACCTACGAGCAGTACGTC. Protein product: CASSPRIVVTYEQYV.

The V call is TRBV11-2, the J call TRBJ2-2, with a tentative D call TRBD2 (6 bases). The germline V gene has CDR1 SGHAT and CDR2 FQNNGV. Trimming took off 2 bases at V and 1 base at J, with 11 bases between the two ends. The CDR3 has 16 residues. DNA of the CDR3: TGTGCCAGCAGCTTATGGGCGGGGAGGAACACCGGGGAGCTGTTTTTT. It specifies CASSLWAGRNTGELFF.

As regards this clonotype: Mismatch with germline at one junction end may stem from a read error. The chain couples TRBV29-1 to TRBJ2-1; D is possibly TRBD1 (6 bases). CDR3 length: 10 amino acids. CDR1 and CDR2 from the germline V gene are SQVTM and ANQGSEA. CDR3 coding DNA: TGCAGCGTTGTGGGGGCACGAGGGATCTTC. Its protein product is CSVVGARGIF.

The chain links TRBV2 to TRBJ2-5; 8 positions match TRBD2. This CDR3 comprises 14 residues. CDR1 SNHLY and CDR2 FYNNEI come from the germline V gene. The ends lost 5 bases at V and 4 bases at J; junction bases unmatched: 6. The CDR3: CASSQTSVVETQYF. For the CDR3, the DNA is TGTGCCAGCAGTCAGACTAGCGTGGTAGAGACCCAGTACTTC.

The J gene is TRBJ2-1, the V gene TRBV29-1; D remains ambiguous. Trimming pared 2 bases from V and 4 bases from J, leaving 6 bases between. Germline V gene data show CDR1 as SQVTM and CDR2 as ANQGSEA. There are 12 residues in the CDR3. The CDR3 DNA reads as TGCAGCGTTGAAACCCGATACAATGAGCAGTTCTTC. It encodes CSVETRYNEQFF.

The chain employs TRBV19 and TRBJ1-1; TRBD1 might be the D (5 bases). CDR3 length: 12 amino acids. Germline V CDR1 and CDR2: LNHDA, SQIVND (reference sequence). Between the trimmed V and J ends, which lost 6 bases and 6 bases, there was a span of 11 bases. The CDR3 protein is CASRSLGPEAFF. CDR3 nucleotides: TGTGCCAGTAGAAGCCTGGGGCCTGAAGCTTTCTTT.

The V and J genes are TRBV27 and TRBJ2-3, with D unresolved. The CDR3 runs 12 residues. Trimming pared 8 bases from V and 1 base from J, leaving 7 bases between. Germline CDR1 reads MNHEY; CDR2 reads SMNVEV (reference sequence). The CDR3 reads CASQDRTDTQYF. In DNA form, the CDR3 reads TGTGCCAGCCAGGACCGCACAGATACGCAGTATTTT.

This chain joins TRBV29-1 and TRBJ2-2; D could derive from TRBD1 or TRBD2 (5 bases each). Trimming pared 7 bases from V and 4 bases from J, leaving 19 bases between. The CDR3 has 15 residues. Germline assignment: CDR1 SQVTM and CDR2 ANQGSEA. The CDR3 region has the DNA TGCAGCGCCCCCGAAGGGACGGGGTCCACCGGGGAGCTGTTTTTT. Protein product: CSAPEGTGSTGELFF.

CDR3 region: CASSLWGGNQPQHF. The CDR3 DNA sequence: TGTGCCAGCAGCTTGTGGGGGGGCAATCAGCCCCAGCATTTT. The rearrangement uses TRBV5-6 and TRBJ1-5, with D possibly being TRBD1 (5 bases). The germline V gene encodes CDR1 SGHDT and CDR2 YYEEEE. V lost 1 base to trimming and J lost 2 bases, with 7 bases between them. This CDR3 is built from 14 residues.

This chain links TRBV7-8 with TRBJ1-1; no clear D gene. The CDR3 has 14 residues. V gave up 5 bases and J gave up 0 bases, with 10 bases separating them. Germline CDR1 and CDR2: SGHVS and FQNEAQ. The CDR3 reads CASSTKRLNTEAFF. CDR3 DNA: TGTGCCAGCAGCACCAAGAGGCTGAACACTGAAGCTTTCTTT.

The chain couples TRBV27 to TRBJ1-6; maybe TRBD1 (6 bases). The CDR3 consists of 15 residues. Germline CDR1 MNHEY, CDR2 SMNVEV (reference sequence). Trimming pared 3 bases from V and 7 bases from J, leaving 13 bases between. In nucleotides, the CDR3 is TGTGCCAGCAGTTTCCTAGAGGGGGTAAATTCACCCCTCCACTTT. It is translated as CASSFLEGVNSPLHF.

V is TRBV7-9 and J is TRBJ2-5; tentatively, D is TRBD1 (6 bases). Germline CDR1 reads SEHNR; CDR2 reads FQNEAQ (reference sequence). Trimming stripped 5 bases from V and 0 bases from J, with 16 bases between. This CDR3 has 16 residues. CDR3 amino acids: CASSPREGQYQETQYF. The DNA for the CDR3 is TGTGCCAGCAGCCCCAGAGAAGGACAGTACCAAGAGACCCAGTACTTC.

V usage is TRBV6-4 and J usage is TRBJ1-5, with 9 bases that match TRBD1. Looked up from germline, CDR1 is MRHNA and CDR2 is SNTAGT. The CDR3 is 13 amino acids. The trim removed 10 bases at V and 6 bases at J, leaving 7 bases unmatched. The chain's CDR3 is CANKNRGRQPQHF. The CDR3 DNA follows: TGTGCCAACAAGAACAGGGGGCGTCAGCCCCAGCATTTT.

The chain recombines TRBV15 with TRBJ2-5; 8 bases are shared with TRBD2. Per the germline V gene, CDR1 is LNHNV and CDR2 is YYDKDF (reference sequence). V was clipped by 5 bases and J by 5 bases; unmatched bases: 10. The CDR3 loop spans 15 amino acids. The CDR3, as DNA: TGTGCCACCAGCGCTATGGGACTAGGTGTGGAGACCCAGTACTTC. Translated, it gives CATSAMGLGVETQYF.

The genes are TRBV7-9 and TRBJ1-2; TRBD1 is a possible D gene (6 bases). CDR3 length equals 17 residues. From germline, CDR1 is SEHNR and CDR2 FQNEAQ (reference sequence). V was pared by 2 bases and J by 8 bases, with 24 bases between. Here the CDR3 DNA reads TGTGCCAGCAGCTTACAACGGATAGGGGGACCGCCACAAGGCTACACCTTC. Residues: CASSLQRIGGPPQGYTF.

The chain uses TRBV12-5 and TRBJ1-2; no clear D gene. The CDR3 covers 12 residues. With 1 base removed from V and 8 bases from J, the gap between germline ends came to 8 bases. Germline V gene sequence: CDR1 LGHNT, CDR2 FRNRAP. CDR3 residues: CASGLAANGYTF. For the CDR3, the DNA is TGTGCTAGTGGTTTGGCGGCCAACGGCTACACCTTC.

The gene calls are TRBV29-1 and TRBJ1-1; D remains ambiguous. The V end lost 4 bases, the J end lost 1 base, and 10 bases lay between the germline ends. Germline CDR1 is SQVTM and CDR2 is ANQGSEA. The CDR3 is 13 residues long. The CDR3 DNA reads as TGCAGCGTTGTGCGGACCGAGAACACTGAAGCTTTCTTT. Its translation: CSVVRTENTEAFF.

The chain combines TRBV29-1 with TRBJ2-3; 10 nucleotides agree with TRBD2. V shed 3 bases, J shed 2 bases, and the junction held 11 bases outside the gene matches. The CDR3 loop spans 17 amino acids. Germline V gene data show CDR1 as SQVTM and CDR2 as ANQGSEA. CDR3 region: CSVDGVASGGPTDTQYF. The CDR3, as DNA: TGCAGCGTTGACGGGGTGGCTAGCGGGGGACCCACAGATACGCAGTATTTT.